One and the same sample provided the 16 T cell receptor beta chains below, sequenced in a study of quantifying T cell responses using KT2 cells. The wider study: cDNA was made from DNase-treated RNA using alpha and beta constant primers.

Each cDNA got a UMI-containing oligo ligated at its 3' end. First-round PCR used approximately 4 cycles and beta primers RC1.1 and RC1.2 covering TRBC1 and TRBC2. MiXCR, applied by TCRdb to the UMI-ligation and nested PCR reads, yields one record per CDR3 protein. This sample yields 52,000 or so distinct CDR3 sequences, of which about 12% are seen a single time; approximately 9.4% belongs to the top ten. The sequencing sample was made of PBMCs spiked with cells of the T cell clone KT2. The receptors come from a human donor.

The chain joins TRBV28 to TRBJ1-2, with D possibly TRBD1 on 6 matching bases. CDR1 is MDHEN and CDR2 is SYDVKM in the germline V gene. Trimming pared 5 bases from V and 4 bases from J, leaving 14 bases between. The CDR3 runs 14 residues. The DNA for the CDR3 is TGTGCCAGCAGTCCCCCGGGGGGCAGCTATGGCTACACCTTC. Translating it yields CASSPPGGSYGYTF.

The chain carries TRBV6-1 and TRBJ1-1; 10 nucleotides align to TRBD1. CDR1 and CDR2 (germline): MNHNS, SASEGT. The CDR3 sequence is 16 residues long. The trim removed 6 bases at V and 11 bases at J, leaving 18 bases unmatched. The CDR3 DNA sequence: TGTGCCAGCAGCTCAGACCCGACAGGGGGCGGCCGGTCGGCTTTCTTT. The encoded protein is CASSSDPTGGGRSAFF.

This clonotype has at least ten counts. In DNA, the CDR3 is TGTGCCAGCTCACCACGGGGGGGAGAGACCCAGTACTTC. Amino acid sequence: CASSPRGGETQYF. This chain joins TRBV18 and TRBJ2-5, with 7 bases lining up with TRBD2. The CDR3 length is 13 residues. Unmatched junction bases numbered 0, after V lost 1 base and J lost 4 bases. Germline lookup yields CDR1 KGHSH and CDR2 LQKENI.

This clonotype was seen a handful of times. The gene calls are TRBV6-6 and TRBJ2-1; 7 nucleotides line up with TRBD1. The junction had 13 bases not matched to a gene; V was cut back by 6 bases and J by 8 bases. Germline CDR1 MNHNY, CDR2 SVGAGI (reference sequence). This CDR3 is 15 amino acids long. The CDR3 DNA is TGTGCCAGCAGGGCCGGGACAGTAGGCTTGGATGAGCAGTTCTTC. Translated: CASRAGTVGLDEQFF.

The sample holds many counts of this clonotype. This chain's CDR3 is CASSQSNYGYTF. The CDR3 DNA sequence: TGTGCCAGCAGCCAAAGTAACTATGGCTACACCTTC. The chain is built from TRBV3-1 and TRBJ1-2; D not resolved. The CDR3 is 12 residues long. Germline V gene data show CDR1 as LGHDT and CDR2 as YNNKEL (reference sequence). V was shortened by 2 bases and J by 1 base, with 2 bases between the two germline ends.

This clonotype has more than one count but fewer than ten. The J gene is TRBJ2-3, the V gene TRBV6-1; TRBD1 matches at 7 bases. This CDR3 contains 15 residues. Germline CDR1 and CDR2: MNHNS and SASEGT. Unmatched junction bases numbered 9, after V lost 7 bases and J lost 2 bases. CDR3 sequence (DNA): TGTGCCAGCATGACGGGACAGCTTCCCACAGATACGCAGTATTTT. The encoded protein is CASMTGQLPTDTQYF.

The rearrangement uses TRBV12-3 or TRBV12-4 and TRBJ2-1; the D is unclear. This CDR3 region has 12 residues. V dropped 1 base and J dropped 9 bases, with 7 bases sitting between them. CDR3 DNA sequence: TGTGCCAGCAGTTTAGGGCAGAGTGAGCAGTTCTTC. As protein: CASSLGQSEQFF.

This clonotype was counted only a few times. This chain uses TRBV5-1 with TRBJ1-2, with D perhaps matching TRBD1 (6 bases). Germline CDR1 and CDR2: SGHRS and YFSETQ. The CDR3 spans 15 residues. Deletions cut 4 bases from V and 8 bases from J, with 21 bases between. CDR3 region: CASSQGPAGDGGYTF. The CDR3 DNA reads TGCGCCAGCAGCCAGGGGCCGGCAGGCGACGGCGGCTACACCTTC.

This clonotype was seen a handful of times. CDR3 DNA: TGTGCCAGCAGCCAAGAGTCGTCAGGCCGCGTGGGTAAACTGTTTTTT. It codes for CASSQESSGRVGKLFF. The chain couples TRBV3-1 to TRBJ1-4, with D unresolved. Trimming took off 0 bases at V and 11 bases at J, with 19 bases between the two ends. From germline, CDR1 is LGHDT and CDR2 YNNKEL (reference sequence). This CDR3 is built from 16 residues. The full variable domain, rest sourced from reference TRBV3-1 and TRBJ1-4, is DTAVSQTPKYLVTQMGNDKSIKCEQNLGHDTMYWYKQDSKKFLKIMFSYNNKELIINETVPNRFSPKSPDKAHLNLHINSLELGDSAVYFCASSQESSGRVGKLFFGSGTQLSVL.

The CDR3 bases are TGTGCCAGCAGTATCTACCGGTACTATAATTCACCCCTCCACTTT. Protein: CASSIYRYYNSPLHF. This rearrangement joins TRBV27 to TRBJ1-6, with D uncertain. The ends were cut back, 5 bases at V and 3 bases at J, with 11 bases in the middle. This CDR3 has 15 amino acids. The V gene's germline CDR1 is MNHEY and CDR2 SMNVEV (reference sequence).

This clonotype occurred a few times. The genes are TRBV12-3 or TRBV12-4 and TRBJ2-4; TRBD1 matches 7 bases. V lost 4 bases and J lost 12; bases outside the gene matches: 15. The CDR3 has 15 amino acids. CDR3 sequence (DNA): TGTGCCAGCAGTTCCGGCCGACAGGGACCATGGGCTCAGTACTTC. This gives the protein CASSSGRQGPWAQYF.

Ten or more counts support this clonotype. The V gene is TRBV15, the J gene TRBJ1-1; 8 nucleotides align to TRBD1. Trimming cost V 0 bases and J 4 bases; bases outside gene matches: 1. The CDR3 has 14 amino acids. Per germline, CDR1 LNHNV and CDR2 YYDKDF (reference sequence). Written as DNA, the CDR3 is TGTGCCACCAGCAGAGATACAGGGGGCACTGAAGCTTTCTTT. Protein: CATSRDTGGTEAFF.

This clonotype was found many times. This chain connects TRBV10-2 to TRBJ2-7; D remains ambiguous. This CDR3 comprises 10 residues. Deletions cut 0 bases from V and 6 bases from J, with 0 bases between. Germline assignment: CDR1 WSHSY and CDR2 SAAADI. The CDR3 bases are TGCGCCAGCAGTGAGTCCGAGCAGTACTTC. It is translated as CASSESEQYF.

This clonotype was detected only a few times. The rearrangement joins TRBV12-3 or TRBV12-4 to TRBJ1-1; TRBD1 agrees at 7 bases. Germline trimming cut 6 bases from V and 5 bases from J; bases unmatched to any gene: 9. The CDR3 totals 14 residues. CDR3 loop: CASSSQGVRTEAFF. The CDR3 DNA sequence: TGTGCCAGCAGCTCCCAGGGGGTAAGGACTGAAGCTTTCTTT.

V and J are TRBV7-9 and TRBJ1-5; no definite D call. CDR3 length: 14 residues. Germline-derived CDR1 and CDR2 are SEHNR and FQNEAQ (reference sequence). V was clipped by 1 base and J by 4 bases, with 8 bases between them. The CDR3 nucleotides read TGTGCCAGCAGCTTAGAAGGTTTTAATCAGCCCCAGCATTTT. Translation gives CASSLEGFNQPQHF.

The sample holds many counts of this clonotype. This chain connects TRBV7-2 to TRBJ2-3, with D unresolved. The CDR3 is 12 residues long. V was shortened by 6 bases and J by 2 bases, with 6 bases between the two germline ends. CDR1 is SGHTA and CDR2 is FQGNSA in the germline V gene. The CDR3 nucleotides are TGTGCCAGCAGTCCTTACACAGATACGCAGTATTTT. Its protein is CASSPYTDTQYF.